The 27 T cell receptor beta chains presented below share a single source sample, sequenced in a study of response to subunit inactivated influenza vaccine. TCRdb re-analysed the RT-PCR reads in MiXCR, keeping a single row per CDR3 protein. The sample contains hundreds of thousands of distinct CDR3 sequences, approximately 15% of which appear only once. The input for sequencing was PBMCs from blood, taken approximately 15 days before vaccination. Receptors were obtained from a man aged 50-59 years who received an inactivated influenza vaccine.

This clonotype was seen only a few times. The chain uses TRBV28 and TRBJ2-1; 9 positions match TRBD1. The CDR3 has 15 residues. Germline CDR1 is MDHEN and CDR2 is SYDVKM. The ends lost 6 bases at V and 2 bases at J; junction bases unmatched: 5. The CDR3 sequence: CASSRTGAAYNEQFF. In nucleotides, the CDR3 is TGTGCCAGCAGCCGGACAGGGGCGGCCTACAATGAGCAGTTCTTC.

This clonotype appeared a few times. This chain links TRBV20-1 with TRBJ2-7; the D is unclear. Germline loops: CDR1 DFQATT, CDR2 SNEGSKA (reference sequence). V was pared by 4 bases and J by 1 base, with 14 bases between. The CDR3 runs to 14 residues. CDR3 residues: CSAIVVGVSYEQYF. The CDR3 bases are TGCAGTGCTATAGTGGTTGGGGTTTCCTACGAGCAGTACTTC.

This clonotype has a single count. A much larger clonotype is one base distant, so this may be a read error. The CDR3 sequence is CVSRPGLAGANTGELFF. The CDR3 DNA sequence: TGCGTCAGCCGCCCGGGACTAGCGGGGGCAAACACCGGGGAGCTGTTTTTT. The genes are TRBV5-1 and TRBJ2-2, with 14 bases fitting TRBD2. The CDR3 runs to 17 residues. The V gene's germline CDR1 is SGHRS and CDR2 YFSETQ.

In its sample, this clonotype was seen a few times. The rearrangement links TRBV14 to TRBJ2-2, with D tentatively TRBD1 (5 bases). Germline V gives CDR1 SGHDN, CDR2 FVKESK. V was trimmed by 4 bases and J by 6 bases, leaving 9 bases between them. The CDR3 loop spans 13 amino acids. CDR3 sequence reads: CASSPRAPGELFF. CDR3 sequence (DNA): TGTGCCAGCAGCCCCAGGGCCCCCGGGGAGCTGTTTTTT.

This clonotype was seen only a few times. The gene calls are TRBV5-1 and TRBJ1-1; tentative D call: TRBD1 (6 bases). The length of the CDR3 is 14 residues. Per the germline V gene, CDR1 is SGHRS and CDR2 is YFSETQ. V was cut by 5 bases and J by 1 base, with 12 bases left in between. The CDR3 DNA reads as TGCGCCAGCAGTCTTACGACAGGGAACACTGAAGCTTTCTTT. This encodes CASSLTTGNTEAFF. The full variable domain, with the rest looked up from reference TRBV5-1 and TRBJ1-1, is KAGVTQTPRYLIKTRGQQVTLSCSPISGHRSVSWYQQTPGQGLQFLFEYFSETQRNKGNFPGRFSGRQFSNSRSEMNVSTLELGDSALYLCASSLTTGNTEAFFGQGTRLTVV.

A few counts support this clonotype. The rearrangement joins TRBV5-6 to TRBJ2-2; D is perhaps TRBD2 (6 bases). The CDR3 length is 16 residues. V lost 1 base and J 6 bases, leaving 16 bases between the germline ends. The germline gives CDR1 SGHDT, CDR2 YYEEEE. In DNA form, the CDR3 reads TGTGCCAGCAGCTTGCCGCGGGATTCCTTGGCCGGGGAGCTGTTTTTT. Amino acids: CASSLPRDSLAGELFF. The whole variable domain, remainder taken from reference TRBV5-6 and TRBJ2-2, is DAGVTQSPTHLIKTRGQQVTLRCSPKSGHDTVSWYQQALGQGPQFIFQYYEEEERQRGNFPDRFSGHQFPNYSSELNVNALLLGDSALYLCASSLPRDSLAGELFFGEGSRLTVL.

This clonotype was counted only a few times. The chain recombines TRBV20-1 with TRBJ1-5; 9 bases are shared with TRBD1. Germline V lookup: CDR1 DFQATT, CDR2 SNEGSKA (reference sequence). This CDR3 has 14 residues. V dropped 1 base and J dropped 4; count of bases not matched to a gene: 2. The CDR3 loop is CSARGDRENQPQHF. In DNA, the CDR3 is TGCAGTGCTAGAGGGGACAGGGAAAATCAGCCCCAGCATTTT.

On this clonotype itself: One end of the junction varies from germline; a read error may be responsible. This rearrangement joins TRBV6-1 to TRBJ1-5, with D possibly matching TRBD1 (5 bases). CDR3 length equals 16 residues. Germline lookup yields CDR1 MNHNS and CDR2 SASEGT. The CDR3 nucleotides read TGTGCCAGCAATGAAGTGGTCCAGAGGGGAGGTCAGCCCCAGCATTTT. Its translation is CASNEVVQRGGQPQHF.

As DNA, the CDR3 is TGTGCCAGCAGCCGCCCTAGGGGGGCCGGGGAGCTGTTTTTT. This gives the protein CASSRPRGAGELFF. This chain links TRBV7-9 with TRBJ2-2; perhaps D is TRBD1 or TRBD2 (6 bases each). V lost 5 bases and J lost 6, with 13 bases in between. This CDR3 spans 14 amino acids. CDR1 is SEHNR and CDR2 is FQNEAQ in the germline V gene (reference sequence).

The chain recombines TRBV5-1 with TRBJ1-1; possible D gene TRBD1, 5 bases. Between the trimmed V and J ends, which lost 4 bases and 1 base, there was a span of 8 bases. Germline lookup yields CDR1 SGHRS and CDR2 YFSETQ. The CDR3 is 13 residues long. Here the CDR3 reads CASSITGNTEAFF. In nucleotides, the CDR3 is TGCGCCAGCAGCATCACAGGGAACACTGAAGCTTTCTTT.

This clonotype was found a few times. The CDR3 here is CASSAGTSATYEQYF. CDR3 nucleotides: TGTGCCAGCAGTGCGGGGACTAGCGCAACCTACGAGCAGTACTTC. This chain links TRBV12-3 or TRBV12-4 with TRBJ2-7, with TRBD2 matching over 10 bases. V dropped 5 bases and J dropped 2; count of bases not matched to a gene: 6. The CDR3 length is 15 residues.

DNA for the CDR3: TGTGCCAGCAGCCAAGATGAGGCCTTACCCTACGAGCAGTACTTC. It is translated as CASSQDEALPYEQYF. The chain links TRBV14 to TRBJ2-7; no definite D call. Germline-derived CDR1 and CDR2 are SGHDN and FVKESK. This CDR3 is built from 15 residues. V was cut by 0 bases and J by 2 bases, with 11 bases left in between.

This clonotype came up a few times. CDR3 coding DNA: TGTGCCAGCAGCAGACAGGTTAGGGGACTTCAGCCCCAGCATTTT. It translates to CASSRQVRGLQPQHF. V is TRBV6-1 and J is TRBJ1-5, with D perhaps matching TRBD1 (6 bases). V lost 6 bases and J lost 6, with 18 bases in between. CDR3 length: 15 residues. Germline V gene data show CDR1 as MNHNS and CDR2 as SASEGT.

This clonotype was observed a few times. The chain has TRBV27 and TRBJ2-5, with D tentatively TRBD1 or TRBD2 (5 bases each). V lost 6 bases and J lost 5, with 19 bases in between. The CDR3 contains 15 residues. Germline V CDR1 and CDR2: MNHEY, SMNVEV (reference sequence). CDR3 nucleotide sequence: TGTGCCAGCAGCCTACTACGAGGGGCCGGGGAGACCCAGTACTTC. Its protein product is CASSLLRGAGETQYF.

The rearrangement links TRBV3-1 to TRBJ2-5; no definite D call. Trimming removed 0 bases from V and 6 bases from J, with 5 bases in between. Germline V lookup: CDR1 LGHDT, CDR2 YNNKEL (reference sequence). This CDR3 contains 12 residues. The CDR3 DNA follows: TGTGCCAGCAGCCAAGAAGAAAAGACCCAGTACTTC. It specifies CASSQEEKTQYF.

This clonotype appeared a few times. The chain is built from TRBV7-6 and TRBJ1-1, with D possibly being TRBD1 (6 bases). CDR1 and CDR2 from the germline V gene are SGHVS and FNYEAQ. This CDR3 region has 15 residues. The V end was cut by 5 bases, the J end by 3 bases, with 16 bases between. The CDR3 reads CASSLSSGAYTEAFF. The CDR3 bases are TGTGCCAGCAGCCTTAGCTCGGGGGCATACACTGAAGCTTTCTTT. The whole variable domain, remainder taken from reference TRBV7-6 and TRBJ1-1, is GAGVSQSPRYKVTKRGQDVALRCDPISGHVSLYWYRQALGQGPEFLTYFNYEAQQDKSGLPNDRFSAERPEGSISTLTIQRTEQRDSAMYRCASSLSSGAYTEAFFGQGTRLTVV.

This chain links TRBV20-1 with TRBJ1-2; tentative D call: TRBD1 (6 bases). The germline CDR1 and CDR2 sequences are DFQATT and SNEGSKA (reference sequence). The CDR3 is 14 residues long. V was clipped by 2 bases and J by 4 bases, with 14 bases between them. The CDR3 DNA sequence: TGCAGTGCTAGACCTTTGGGGACACTCTATGGCTACACCTTC. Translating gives CSARPLGTLYGYTF.

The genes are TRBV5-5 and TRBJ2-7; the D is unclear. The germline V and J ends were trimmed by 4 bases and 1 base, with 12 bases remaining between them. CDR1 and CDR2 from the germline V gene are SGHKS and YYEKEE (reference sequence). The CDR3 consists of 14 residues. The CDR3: CASSGSIGSYEQYF. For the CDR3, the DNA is TGTGCCAGCAGCGGGTCGATCGGGTCCTACGAGCAGTACTTC.

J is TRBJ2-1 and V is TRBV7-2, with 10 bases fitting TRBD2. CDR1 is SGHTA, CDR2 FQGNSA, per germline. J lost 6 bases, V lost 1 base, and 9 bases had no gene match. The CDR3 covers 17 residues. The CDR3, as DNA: TGTGCCAGCAGCTTAGGCCTAACAGCGGGAGGGGCCAATGAGCAGTTCTTC. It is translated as CASSLGLTAGGANEQFF.

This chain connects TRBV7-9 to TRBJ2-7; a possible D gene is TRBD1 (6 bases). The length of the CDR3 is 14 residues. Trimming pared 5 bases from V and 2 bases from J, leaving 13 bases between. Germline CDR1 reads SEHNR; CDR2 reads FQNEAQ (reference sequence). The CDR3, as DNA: TGTGCCAGCAGCGCAGGACAGAGTCCCTACGAGCAGTACTTC. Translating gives CASSAGQSPYEQYF.

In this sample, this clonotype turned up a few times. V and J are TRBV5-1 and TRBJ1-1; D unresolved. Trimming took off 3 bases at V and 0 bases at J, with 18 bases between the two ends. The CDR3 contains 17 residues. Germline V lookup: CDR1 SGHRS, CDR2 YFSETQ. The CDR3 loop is CASSYKDPESMNTEAFF. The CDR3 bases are TGCGCCAGCAGCTATAAGGATCCTGAGAGCATGAACACTGAAGCTTTCTTT.

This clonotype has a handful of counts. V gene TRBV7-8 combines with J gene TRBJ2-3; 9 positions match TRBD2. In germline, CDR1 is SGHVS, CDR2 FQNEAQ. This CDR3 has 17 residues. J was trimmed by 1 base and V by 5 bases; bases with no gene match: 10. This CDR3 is CASSPSLRGGGTDTQYF. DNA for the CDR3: TGTGCCAGCAGCCCTAGCCTGCGGGGGGGTGGCACAGATACGCAGTATTTT.

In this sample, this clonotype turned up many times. CDR3 protein: CATRSQGTDTQYF. CDR3 coding DNA: TGTGCCACCAGGTCCCAAGGCACAGATACGCAGTATTTT. The rearrangement links TRBV15 to TRBJ2-3, with D hard to call. Trimming removed 6 bases from V and 1 base from J, with 8 bases in between. This CDR3 comprises 13 residues. Germline assignment: CDR1 LNHNV and CDR2 YYDKDF (reference sequence).

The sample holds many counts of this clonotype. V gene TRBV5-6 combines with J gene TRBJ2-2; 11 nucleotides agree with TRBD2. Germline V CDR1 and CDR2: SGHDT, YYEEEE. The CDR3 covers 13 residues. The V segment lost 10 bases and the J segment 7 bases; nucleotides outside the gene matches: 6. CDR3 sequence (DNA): TGTGCCTCCCTAGCGGGGGGCGTCGGGGAGCTGTTTTTT. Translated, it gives CASLAGGVGELFF.

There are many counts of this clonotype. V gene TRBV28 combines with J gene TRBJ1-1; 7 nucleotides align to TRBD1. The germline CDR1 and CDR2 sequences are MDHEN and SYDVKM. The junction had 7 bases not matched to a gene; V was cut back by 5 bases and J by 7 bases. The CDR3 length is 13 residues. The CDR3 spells CASSKPGTVEAFF. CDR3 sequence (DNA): TGTGCCAGCAGTAAACCCGGGACAGTTGAAGCTTTCTTT.

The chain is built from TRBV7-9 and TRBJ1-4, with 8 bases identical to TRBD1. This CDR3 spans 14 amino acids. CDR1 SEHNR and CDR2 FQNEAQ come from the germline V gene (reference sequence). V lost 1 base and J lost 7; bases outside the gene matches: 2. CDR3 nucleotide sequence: TGTGCCAGCAGCTTAGGACAGGGGACTGAAAAACTGTTTTTT. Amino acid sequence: CASSLGQGTEKLFF.

CDR3 DNA: TGTGCCAGTAGGTCAGGGATCGGATCCACCTACGAGCAGTACTTC. Encoded protein: CASRSGIGSTYEQYF. The V and J genes are TRBV6-1 and TRBJ2-7, with D maybe TRBD1 (5 bases). This CDR3 contains 15 residues. V was clipped by 9 bases and J by 2 bases, with 20 bases between them. In germline, CDR1 is MNHNS, CDR2 SASEGT.